Described below is a single T cell receptor beta chain sequence and its context. Its antigen is not known. The junction departs from the called germline gene at one end, perhaps through a read error. This sample also contains other DNA sequences that code for the same CDR3. CDR3 length equals 15 residues. Looked up from germline, CDR1 is SGHNT and CDR2 is YYREEE (reference sequence). This entry is derived from a study of cytomegalovirus exposure and HLA in healthy donors. Broader study findings: The classifier reportedly diagnosed cytomegalovirus status with high specificity and sensitivity.

In the PCR, 60 Vbeta and 13 Jbeta primers were used. Repertoires were generated with immunoSEQ multiplex PCR, while TCRdb's copy carries only in-frame clones and drops some. Among under 200,000 clones listed, roughly 85% were seen once. The chain employs TRBV5-4 and TRBJ2-2, with 7 bases that match TRBD1. The sample consisted of PBMCs. This clonotype was obtained from a male donor in good health and CMV-seronegative. This CDR3 is CASSKPGQSTGELFF. Here the CDR3 DNA reads TGCGCCAGCAGCAAACCGGGACAGTCCACCGGGGAGCTGTTTTTT.